This passage covers 27 T cell receptor beta chains from one sample sequenced in a study of shared clonotypes between healthy human individuals. Measured with immunoSEQ multiplex PCR; TCRdb has only the in-frame clones, and not every one. The table has over a million clones, more than 95% seen once; the top ten hold over 1%. Sequencing input: naive CD4+ T cells sorted from blood. Noted subset: CD45RA+ positively selected. The source of these receptors is a man aged 25 to 45 in good health.

The genes are TRBV10-3 and TRBJ1-5, with D perhaps TRBD1 (5 bases). The length of the CDR3 is 13 residues. Germline-derived CDR1 and CDR2 are ENHRY and SYGVKD. Trimming removed 11 bases at V and 4 bases at J, with 15 bases between. Here the CDR3 DNA reads TGTGCCTCCCAGGGATTTTTTAATCAGCCCCAGCATTTT. This translates into CASQGFFNQPQHF.

The chain recombines TRBV9 with TRBJ2-5; D not resolved. In germline, CDR1 is SGDLS, CDR2 YYNGEE. CDR3 length equals 13 residues. The V end was cut by 0 bases, the J end by 7 bases, with 10 bases between. CDR3 nucleotides: TGTGCCAGCAGCGTAGTATCCGACGGGACCCAGTACTTC. Protein: CASSVVSDGTQYF.

The chain couples TRBV10-2 to TRBJ2-5; D unresolved. Germline assignment: CDR1 WSHSY and CDR2 SAAADI. The CDR3 is 11 amino acids. V gave up 9 bases and J gave up 2 bases, with 7 bases separating them. CDR3 loop: CASELQETQYF. DNA of the CDR3: TGCGCCAGTGAGCTACAAGAGACCCAGTACTTC.

CDR3 nucleotides: TGCGCCAGCAGCTTGGGGGGACAGGGCCAGTACTTC. Its protein product is CASSLGGQGQYF. The J gene is TRBJ2-5, the V gene TRBV5-1, with TRBD1 matching 9 bases. The CDR3 length is 12 residues. Germline trimming cut 0 bases from V and 10 bases from J; bases unmatched to any gene: 1. CDR1 is SGHRS and CDR2 is YFSETQ in the germline V gene.

J is TRBJ2-7 and V is TRBV6-5; a weak D match, TRBD2 (6 bases). This CDR3 is 15 amino acids long. V was shortened by 2 bases and J by 3 bases, with 14 bases between the two germline ends. Germline V gives CDR1 MNHEY, CDR2 SVGAGI. CDR3 DNA: TGTGCCAGCAGTTACGCGGGCACGGACTACTACGAGCAGTACTTC. It encodes CASSYAGTDYYEQYF.

V and J are TRBV5-4 and TRBJ1-5, with D possibly matching TRBD1 (5 bases). Germline values: CDR1 SGHNT, CDR2 YYREEE (reference sequence). The CDR3 has 15 residues. V lost 9 bases and J 7 bases, leaving 23 bases between the germline ends. The CDR3 sequence is CATNSEGPGVQPQHF. The CDR3 region has the DNA TGTGCCACCAACAGTGAGGGACCGGGGGTGCAGCCCCAGCATTTT.

This chain connects TRBV29-1 to TRBJ2-1; 10 positions agree with TRBD1. In germline, CDR1 is SQVTM, CDR2 ANQGSEA. The CDR3 extends over 15 amino acids. The V gene end was trimmed by 1 base and the J gene end by 3 bases; junction bases not matched to a gene: 3. Here the CDR3 reads CSVEGGDRGYNEQFF. The CDR3 DNA follows: TGCAGCGTTGAAGGAGGGGACAGGGGCTACAATGAGCAGTTCTTC.

This clone showed up just once. This rearrangement joins TRBV6-1 to TRBJ2-1; 12 positions agree with TRBD2. The V segment lost 1 base and the J segment 4 bases; nucleotides outside the gene matches: 2. Germline V gene lookup returns CDR1 MNHNS and CDR2 SASEGT. CDR3 size: 16 residues. The DNA for the CDR3 is TGTGCCAGCAGTGAAGGGACTAGCGGGGTATACAATGAGCAGTTCTTC. This translates into CASSEGTSGVYNEQFF.

The gene calls are TRBV5-8 and TRBJ1-5; D gene unclear. From germline, CDR1 is SGHTS and CDR2 YDEGEE. This CDR3 comprises 15 residues. V lost 1 base and J 1 base, leaving 9 bases between the germline ends. The CDR3 region is CASSLYLRSNQPQHF. DNA of the CDR3: TGTGCCAGCAGCTTGTACTTGAGGAGCAATCAGCCCCAGCATTTT.

The rearrangement links TRBV6-1 to TRBJ2-3; D call uncertain. From germline, CDR1 is MNHNS and CDR2 SASEGT. Deletions cut 1 base from V and 1 base from J, with 3 bases between. CDR3 size: 13 residues. Written as DNA, the CDR3 is TGTGCCAGCAGTGAAGATCGCACAGATACGCAGTATTTT. Protein sequence: CASSEDRTDTQYF.

The CDR3 loop is CASSLVASYEQFF. In DNA form, the CDR3 reads TGTGCCAGCAGCTTAGTGGCTAGTTATGAGCAGTTCTTC. V gene TRBV7-9 combines with J gene TRBJ2-1, with D unclear. The CDR3 is made up of 13 amino acids. Trimming pared 1 base from V and 8 bases from J, leaving 9 bases between. Looked up from germline, CDR1 is SEHNR and CDR2 is FQNEAQ (reference sequence).

This chain links TRBV18 with TRBJ2-7, with TRBD1 identical over 8 bases. The trim removed 6 bases at V and 2 bases at J, leaving 3 bases unmatched. The CDR3 is 13 residues long. Germline CDR1 reads KGHSH; CDR2 reads LQKENI. The CDR3 region is CASSEQGAYEQYF. CDR3 DNA: TGTGCCAGCTCTGAACAGGGGGCCTACGAGCAGTACTTC. Drawing the rest from reference TRBV18 and TRBJ2-7, the complete variable domain is NAGVMQNPRHLVRRRGQEARLRCSPMKGHSHVYWYRQLPEEGLKFMVYLQKENIIDESGMPKERFSAEFPKEGPSILRIQQVVRGDSAAYFCASSEQGAYEQYFGPGTRLTVT.

A single count supports this clone. The chain carries TRBV7-3 and TRBJ2-1, with a possible D match to TRBD2 (5 bases). The CDR3 is 15 amino acids. V was trimmed by 2 bases and J by 0 bases, leaving 8 bases between them. The germline CDR1 and CDR2 sequences are SGHTA and FQGTGA. CDR3 amino acids: CASSLWESSYNEQFF. As DNA, the CDR3 is TGTGCCAGCAGCTTATGGGAGAGCTCCTACAATGAGCAGTTCTTC.

This clone was picked up one time. An end of the junction does not agree with germline; a read error may underlie this. The chain combines TRBV2 with TRBJ2-7; D is perhaps TRBD2 (6 bases). Germline V gene data show CDR1 as SNHLY and CDR2 as FYNNEI. This CDR3 contains 11 residues. The CDR3 is CASSEDTGDLF. In nucleotides, the CDR3 is TGTGCCAGCAGTGAAGATACGGGGGATCTTTTC.

The J gene is TRBJ2-5, the V gene TRBV19, with 9 nucleotides matching TRBD2. The CDR3 extends over 16 amino acids. Per germline, CDR1 LNHDA and CDR2 SQIVND (reference sequence). The V gene end was trimmed by 8 bases and the J gene end by 7 bases; junction bases not matched to a gene: 17. DNA for the CDR3: TGTGCCAGTTCCTCCGGGACTAGCAGCCTGTGGGGGACCCAGTACTTC. It codes for CASSSGTSSLWGTQYF.

The CDR3 sequence: CASSTTGANVLTF. CDR3 nucleotides: TGCGCCAGCAGCACCACTGGGGCCAACGTCCTGACTTTC. This chain links TRBV4-3 with TRBJ2-6; D gene uncertain. CDR1 is LGHNA, CDR2 YSLEER, per germline. V was shortened by 5 bases and J by 2 bases, with 4 bases between the two germline ends. CDR3 size: 13 residues.

The J gene is TRBJ2-5, the V gene TRBV30; D is unclear. Germline CDR1 reads GTSNPN; CDR2 reads SVGIG (reference sequence). The V end lost 2 bases, the J end lost 1 base, and 11 bases lay between the germline ends. The CDR3 is 14 amino acids. Written as DNA, the CDR3 is TGTGCCTGGAGTATTACAGTGACCCAAGAGACCCAGTACTTC. Residues: CAWSITVTQETQYF.

The sample holds one count of this clone. The chain has TRBV5-1 and TRBJ2-5; D perhaps matches TRBD1 (6 bases). The germline V and J ends were trimmed by 4 bases and 4 bases, with 14 bases remaining between them. CDR1 and CDR2 (germline): SGHRS, YFSETQ. This CDR3 has 14 amino acids. The CDR3, as DNA: TGCGCCAGCAGCGCTACAGGGAAGGCAGAGACCCAGTACTTC. Amino acids: CASSATGKAETQYF.

The chain carries TRBV5-4 and TRBJ2-7; D gene unclear. Germline V gene lookup returns CDR1 SGHNT and CDR2 YYREEE (reference sequence). The CDR3 sequence is 15 residues long. The V and J ends lost 4 bases and 5 bases respectively, with 19 bases between them. The CDR3 sequence is CASSVPGQVQHEQYF. CDR3 DNA sequence: TGTGCCAGCAGCGTCCCCGGCCAGGTCCAACACGAGCAGTACTTC. The entire variable domain, with the rest obtained from reference TRBV5-4 and TRBJ2-7, is as follows: ETGVTQSPTHLIKTRGQQVTLRCSSQSGHNTVSWYQQALGQGPQFIFQYYREEENGRGNFPPRFSGLQFPNYSSELNVNALELDDSALYLCASSVPGQVQHEQYFGPGTRLTVT.

The CDR3, as DNA: TGTGCCAGCAGTTCGGGCGGGACTAGCAAATCCGAGCAGTACTTC. Translated, it gives CASSSGGTSKSEQYF. The V and J genes are TRBV6-1 and TRBJ2-7; 9 bases map to TRBD2. This CDR3 has 15 residues. The V segment lost 5 bases and the J segment 6 bases; nucleotides outside the gene matches: 11. CDR1 MNHNS and CDR2 SASEGT come from the germline V gene.

The CDR3 region is CASSRRTSGSTGELFF. CDR3 coding DNA: TGTGCCAGCAGCCGCCGGACTAGCGGGAGTACCGGGGAGCTGTTTTTT. This chain links TRBV5-4 with TRBJ2-2, with 13 bases aligning to TRBD2. The CDR3 is 16 amino acids. In germline, CDR1 is SGHNT, CDR2 YYREEE (reference sequence). J gave up 5 bases and V 4 bases, and 5 bases lay outside the gene matches.

A note on this clone: An end of the junction differs from the germline gene, which may be a read error. This rearrangement joins TRBV10-2 to TRBJ2-7; 12 nucleotides align to TRBD2. Germline V CDR1 and CDR2: WSHSY, SAAADI. The CDR3 is 12 amino acids. The chain's CDR3 is CASSETPSGRVF. CDR3 nucleotide sequence: TGCGCCAGCAGTGAGACTCCTAGCGGGAGGGTTTTC.

The chain couples TRBV11-3 to TRBJ2-7; 7 bases agree with TRBD2. The CDR3 runs to 12 residues. Germline trimming cut 5 bases from V and 7 bases from J; bases unmatched to any gene: 5. The V gene's germline CDR1 is SGHNT and CDR2 YENEEA. CDR3 bases: TGTGCCAGCAGCCGGGGAGGGGATGAGCAGTACTTC. This codes for CASSRGGDEQYF. The whole variable domain, remainder taken from reference TRBV11-3 and TRBJ2-7, is EAGVVQSPRYKIIEKKQPVAFWCNPISGHNTLYWYLQNLGQGPELLIRYENEEAVDDSQLPKDRFSAERLKGVDSTLKIQPAELGDSAVYLCASSRGGDEQYFGPGTRLTVT.

The chain links TRBV5-1 to TRBJ2-7, with D perhaps matching TRBD2 (5 bases). Germline V CDR1 and CDR2: SGHRS, YFSETQ. Deletions cut 4 bases from V and 4 bases from J, with 18 bases between. The CDR3 has 15 amino acids. CDR3: CASSLRGPGPYEQYF. CDR3 DNA: TGCGCCAGCAGCCTGCGAGGGCCAGGACCGTACGAGCAGTACTTC.

The chain couples TRBV18 to TRBJ2-7, with 7 bases identical to TRBD2. Germline CDR1 is KGHSH and CDR2 is LQKENI. With V trimmed by 6 bases and J by 2 bases, 1 base remained unmatched. There are 12 residues in the CDR3. The CDR3 region has the DNA TGTGCCAGCTCGGGGGGGACCTACGAGCAGTACTTC. It codes for CASSGGTYEQYF. Full variable domain (rest looked up from reference TRBV18 and TRBJ2-7): NAGVMQNPRHLVRRRGQEARLRCSPMKGHSHVYWYRQLPEEGLKFMVYLQKENIIDESGMPKERFSAEFPKEGPSILRIQQVVRGDSAAYFCASSGGTYEQYFGPGTRLTVT.

This chain joins TRBV10-1 and TRBJ2-1, with TRBD2 identical over 8 bases. V lost 7 bases, J lost 8 bases, and 16 bases stayed unmatched. The CDR3 covers 16 residues. From germline, CDR1 is WNHNN and CDR2 SYGVQD (reference sequence). CDR3 protein: CASTGVAGGPRDEQFF. The CDR3 DNA follows: TGCGCCAGCACTGGCGTGGCGGGAGGCCCTAGGGATGAGCAGTTCTTC.

This chain uses TRBV25-1 with TRBJ2-2; TRBD1 agrees at 7 bases. CDR1 and CDR2 (germline): MGHDK, SYGVNS. The junction had 7 bases not matched to a gene; V was cut back by 7 bases and J by 5 bases. The CDR3 spans 14 residues. CDR3 sequence reads: CASTDRSWTGELFF. DNA of the CDR3: TGTGCCAGCACGGACAGGAGTTGGACCGGGGAGCTGTTTTTT. Supplemented by reference TRBV25-1 and TRBJ2-2, the full variable domain reads EADIYQTPRYLVIGTGKKITLECSQTMGHDKMYWYQQDPGMELHLIHYSYGVNSTEKGDLSSESTVSRIRTEHFPLTLESARPSHTSQYLCASTDRSWTGELFFGEGSRLTVL.